This T cell receptor (beta chain) emerged from a study of T cell repertoires in cytomegalovirus infection (dated by TCRdb to 2018 to 2020). Context from the whole study: Peptide stimulations targeted recently identified HLA-C-restricted CMV epitopes, whose presentation resists viral immunomodulation, together with well-studied HLA-B-restricted epitopes. Donor HLA type was relevant to the analysis, because carriage of CMV infection together with the matching HLA type was indicated by public TCR beta signatures. Study-wide findings and limitations: Carriers of CMV infection plus the relevant HLA type were discriminated by the cumulative frequency of public TCR beta family members in the study cohort and in an independent 352-donor cohort. The ex vivo response was dominated by HLA-C-restricted CMV-specific TCR beta clonotypes, and the single most frequent clonotype in two of eight donors was supplied by these HLA-C-restricted clonotypes.

Reads for this sample came from an Illumina HiSeq 1500. TCRdb handled the public reads itself, with Q25 trimming in fastp and clone calling in MiXCR, and kept productive beta chains. Each entry merges the rows of one CDR3 protein and shows their most common DNA and genes. The sample includes under 90,000 distinct CDR3 sequences, with about 44% observed a single time. The top ten constitute 85% to 95% of the sample. What the treatment or condition label conveys for this sample: in vitro stimulation with specific CMV peptide epitopes to enrich CMV-specific T cells. The CDR3 numbers 16 residues from cysteine through phenylalanine. Only the CDR3 part of the read is kept: 48 bases, read in frame from the first base. The CDR1 and CDR2 encoded by the germline V gene (reference sequence) are LNHNV and YYDKDF. Trimming leaves V shorter by 0 bases and J shorter by 5 bases, with the junction holding 7 bases beyond the gene matches.

A remark on this clonotype: What this receptor recognizes is not known. Per-base quality was not reported, and no clone a single base away is much larger than it.

Recombination joined TRBV15 with TRBJ2-1, and 7 bases in between align with TRBD2. The sequence came from a human donor in good health (CMV status not recorded). Some clones in this sample may be carry-over from other donors' samples. Specimen: CD8+ T cells from cultured PBMCs, collected from culture after CMV antigen stimulation. The CDR3 amino acid sequence is: CATSRDRNGLDNEQFF. The DNA sequence is given as TGTGCCACCAGCAGAGATCGTAACGGACTAGACAATGAGCAGTTCTTC.